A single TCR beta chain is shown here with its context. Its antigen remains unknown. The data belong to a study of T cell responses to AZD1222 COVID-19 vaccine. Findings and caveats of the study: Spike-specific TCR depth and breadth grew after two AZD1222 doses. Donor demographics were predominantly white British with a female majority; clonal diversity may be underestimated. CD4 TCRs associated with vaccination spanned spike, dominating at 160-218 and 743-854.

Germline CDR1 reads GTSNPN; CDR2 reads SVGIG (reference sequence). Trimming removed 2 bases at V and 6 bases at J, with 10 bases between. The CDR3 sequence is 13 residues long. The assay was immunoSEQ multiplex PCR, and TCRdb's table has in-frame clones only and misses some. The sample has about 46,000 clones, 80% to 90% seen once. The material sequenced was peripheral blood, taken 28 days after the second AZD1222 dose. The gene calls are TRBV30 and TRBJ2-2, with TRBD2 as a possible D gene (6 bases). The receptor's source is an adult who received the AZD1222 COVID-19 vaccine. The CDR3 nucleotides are TGTGCCTGGAGTAGGGAGGCCCCCGGGGAGCTGTTTTTT. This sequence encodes CAWSREAPGELFF.